A single sample is the source of the 10 T cell receptor beta chains below, sequenced in a study of identical twins. Each CDR3 protein is one row after TCRdb ran MiXCR on the 5' RACE reads. The sample includes approximately 600,000 distinct CDR3 sequences, roughly 9.5% of them seen just once. The sample was also reused in another study, on yellow fever vaccine responses in identical twins.

Input material: PBMCs. The source of these receptors is a woman between 18 and 30 years old in good health.

The chain carries TRBV12-3 or TRBV12-4 and TRBJ1-1; D call uncertain. CDR3 length: 13 amino acids. Trimming removed 6 bases at V and 1 base at J, with 9 bases between. The CDR3 bases are TGTGCCAGCAGACCCGCAGGGAACACTGAAGCTTTCTTT. Translating gives CASRPAGNTEAFF.

This clonotype was recorded a few times. The J gene is TRBJ2-3, the V gene TRBV28, with D possibly matching TRBD2 (6 bases). Trimming left V 1 base short and J 5 bases short, with 19 bases between. This CDR3 spans 17 amino acids. The germline V gene has CDR1 MDHEN and CDR2 SYDVKM. The CDR3 region is CASSLSGGLRVIDTQYF. The CDR3 DNA follows: TGTGCCAGCAGTTTATCAGGAGGGTTGAGGGTCATAGATACGCAGTATTTT.

This clonotype was recorded at least ten times. CDR3: CASSYGGVLQETQYF. The CDR3 DNA is TGTGCCAGCAGTTACGGGGGGGTCCTACAAGAGACCCAGTACTTC. V gene TRBV6-5 combines with J gene TRBJ2-5, with 7 bases aligning to TRBD2. The V and J ends lost 2 bases and 2 bases, in that order; junction bases with no gene match: 5. The CDR3 has 15 amino acids. Germline-derived CDR1 and CDR2 are MNHEY and SVGAGI.

This clonotype was recorded at least ten times. The rearrangement uses TRBV5-1 and TRBJ2-5; 8 positions agree with TRBD1. The V gene's germline CDR1 is SGHRS and CDR2 YFSETQ. This CDR3 is 14 amino acids long. V lost 0 bases and J lost 5; bases outside the gene matches: 3. The CDR3 loop is CASSLGDRMETQYF. CDR3 bases: TGCGCCAGCAGCTTGGGGGACAGGATGGAGACCCAGTACTTC.

This clonotype was counted a few times. The chain's CDR3 is CAISDSFGDTQYF. The CDR3 DNA is TGTGCCATCAGTGACTCCTTCGGAGATACGCAGTATTTT. The chain combines TRBV10-3 with TRBJ2-3; D unresolved. The germline V gene has CDR1 ENHRY and CDR2 SYGVKD. The CDR3 is 13 amino acids. Trimming left V 3 bases short and J 5 bases short, with 9 bases between.

This clonotype has at least ten counts. The CDR3 here is CASSPQGASYEQYF. CDR3 sequence (DNA): TGTGCCAGCTCACCACAAGGGGCCTCCTACGAGCAGTACTTC. The chain is built from TRBV18 and TRBJ2-7; TRBD1 might be the D (5 bases). V lost 1 base and J 0 bases, leaving 7 bases between the germline ends. The germline CDR1 and CDR2 sequences are KGHSH and LQKENI. The CDR3 is 14 residues long.

At least ten counts were recorded for this clonotype. The rearrangement links TRBV29-1 to TRBJ2-7; D is possibly TRBD2 (5 bases). V was clipped by 1 base and J by 3 bases, with 16 bases between them. This CDR3 comprises 15 residues. Germline CDR1 reads SQVTM; CDR2 reads ANQGSEA. CDR3 region: CSVEGLEGMGYEQYF. The CDR3 bases are TGCAGCGTTGAAGGGTTAGAGGGTATGGGCTACGAGCAGTACTTC.

This rearrangement joins TRBV4-3 to TRBJ2-3, with D maybe TRBD1 (7 bases). With 0 bases removed from V and 5 bases from J, the gap between germline ends came to 18 bases. This CDR3 is built from 17 residues. Per germline, CDR1 LGHNA and CDR2 YSLEER. This CDR3 is CASSQDFGQGGRDTQYF. CDR3 DNA sequence: TGCGCCAGCAGCCAAGACTTTGGCCAGGGGGGTAGAGATACGCAGTATTTT.

This clonotype was observed many times. The chain combines TRBV27 with TRBJ2-1; TRBD2 matches 9 bases. This CDR3 contains 12 residues. The trim removed 11 bases at V and 6 bases at J, leaving 5 bases unmatched. Per the germline V gene, CDR1 is MNHEY and CDR2 is SMNVEV (reference sequence). The CDR3 here is CASSGAINEQFF. The CDR3 DNA follows: TGTGCCTCTAGCGGGGCGATCAATGAGCAGTTCTTC.

V gene TRBV14 combines with J gene TRBJ2-1; D not certain. Between the trimmed V and J ends, which lost 8 bases and 0 bases, there was a span of 17 bases. This CDR3 has 16 amino acids. Per germline, CDR1 SGHDN and CDR2 FVKESK. Here the CDR3 DNA reads TGTGCCAGCGCCAAAGGCGATTTCCCCTCCTACAATGAGCAGTTCTTC. Its translation: CASAKGDFPSYNEQFF.